The table lists the clone carrying this TCR beta chain with a few counts. The antigen remains unidentified. The sample belongs to a study of post-analysis software for immune sequencing data. Points from the study as a whole: The five TRBV segments detected at higher frequency in patients than in controls included TRBV5-6, TRBV5-1 and TRBV20-1.

The CDR3 length is 14 residues. CDR1 is SGHRS, CDR2 YFSETQ, per germline. V gave up 4 bases and J gave up 5 bases, with 15 bases separating them. Researchers reported that TCR beta cDNA libraries carried unique molecular identifiers. cDNA molecules numbering around 500,000 came from roughly 1.1 to 9.2 million T cells. TCRdb independently ran MiXCR on the PCR reads; one entry per CDR3 protein. The data show 700,000 to 900,000 distinct CDR3 sequences, with 46% seen just once and approximately 5% held by the top ten. The sample comprised blood. The clonotype originates from a girl aged 10 to 17 with multiple sclerosis. V gene TRBV5-1 combines with J gene TRBJ2-5, with D maybe TRBD2 (5 bases). The CDR3 region is CASSQTRAVETQYF. The CDR3 region has the DNA TGCGCCAGCAGCCAAACTAGGGCGGTGGAGACCCAGTACTTC.